The 20 T cell receptor beta chains presented below share a single source sample, sequenced in a study of T-cell memory formation after mild COVID-19 (dated by TCRdb to the early 2020s). Libraries were built with 5' RACE. Sequencing used an Illumina NovaSeq 6000. Using fastp at Q25 and MiXCR, TCRdb reprocessed the public reads and kept productive beta chains. CDR3 protein sequences are deduplicated, and each keeps its most common genes and DNA. This sample comprises 400,000 to 550,000 distinct CDR3 sequences, 25% of them detected only once. Approximately 13% of the sample is taken by the ten largest. Sequencing was carried out using PBMCs or a T cell subset sorted from them (not recorded which). Every receptor here comes from an adult woman who had mild COVID-19 (a few samples of this study predate the infection). The sample titles of this study are shuffled in the database, so cell type and time point are left out; the donor was told from shared clones.

The gene calls are TRBV7-6 and TRBJ2-7; TRBD2 is a possible D gene (6 bases). Between the trimmed V and J ends, which lost 4 bases and 2 bases, there was a span of 15 bases. Germline CDR1 and CDR2: SGHVS and FNYEAQ. The CDR3 contains 15 residues. In nucleotides, the CDR3 is TGTGCCAGCAGCTCCACGGGCGGGACCGCCTACGAGCAGTACTTC. It specifies CASSSTGGTAYEQYF. Filled out from reference TRBV7-6 and TRBJ2-7, the complete variable domain reads GAGVSQSPRYKVTKRGQDVALRCDPISGHVSLYWYRQALGQGPEFLTYFNYEAQQDKSGLPNDRFSAERPEGSISTLTIQRTEQRDSAMYRCASSSTGGTAYEQYFGPGTRLTVT.

This clonotype was seen only a few times. The chain joins TRBV6-5 to TRBJ2-4; D may be TRBD2 (6 bases). From germline, CDR1 is MNHEY and CDR2 SVGAGI. The CDR3 totals 15 residues. Deletions cut 0 bases from V and 1 base from J, with 7 bases between. In nucleotides, the CDR3 is TGTGCCAGCAGTTACTCGGAGGGGGCCAAAAACATTCAGTACTTC. This translates into CASSYSEGAKNIQYF.

The gene calls are TRBV5-1 and TRBJ2-1; D unresolved. The CDR3 is 17 amino acids. Per germline, CDR1 SGHRS and CDR2 YFSETQ. Trimming pared 1 base from V and 2 bases from J, leaving 16 bases between. In DNA form, the CDR3 reads TGCGCCAGCAGCTTGCCTCCCCCAAATAAGGCCTACAATGAGCAGTTCTTC. Protein sequence: CASSLPPPNKAYNEQFF.

The V and J genes are TRBV20-1 and TRBJ2-4; TRBD2 matches 7 bases. J gave up 0 bases and V 2 bases, and 10 bases lay outside the gene matches. The CDR3 is made up of 17 amino acids. The germline gives CDR1 DFQATT, CDR2 SNEGSKA (reference sequence). The CDR3 is CSARQKSGTLAKNIQYF. Here the CDR3 DNA reads TGCAGTGCTAGACAGAAGAGCGGGACCCTAGCCAAAAACATTCAGTACTTC.

The V call is TRBV7-8, the J call TRBJ2-4; tentative D call: TRBD2 (6 bases). V lost 5 bases and J 0 bases, leaving 17 bases between the germline ends. The CDR3 is made up of 17 amino acids. CDR1 and CDR2 from the germline V gene are SGHVS and FQNEAQ. CDR3 protein: CASSPREFPQAKNIQYF. For the CDR3, the DNA is TGTGCCAGCAGCCCCCGGGAGTTCCCACAAGCCAAAAACATTCAGTACTTC.

V and J are TRBV7-6 and TRBJ2-2; TRBD2 matches 14 bases. V lost 1 base to trimming and J lost 0 bases; unmatched junction nucleotides: 1. The CDR3 is made up of 18 amino acids. CDR1 and CDR2 (germline): SGHVS, FNYEAQ. The CDR3, as DNA: TGTGCCAGCAGCTTAGGACTAGCGGGAGGGCCGAACACCGGGGAGCTGTTTTTT. This sequence encodes CASSLGLAGGPNTGELFF.

This clonotype occurred a few times. The chain joins TRBV12-3 or TRBV12-4 to TRBJ1-1, with D tentatively TRBD1 (5 bases). The CDR3 has 14 residues. V shed 1 base and J shed 4 bases, with 10 bases lying between them. CDR3 coding DNA: TGTGCCAGCAGTTTAGATGGGGGATCCACTGAAGCTTTCTTT. Its translation: CASSLDGGSTEAFF.

The chain has TRBV19 and TRBJ2-1; D is tentatively TRBD1 or TRBD2 (5 bases each). The CDR3 is 14 residues long. Germline V lookup: CDR1 LNHDA, CDR2 SQIVND (reference sequence). Trimming removed 5 bases from V and 5 bases from J, with 13 bases in between. CDR3 region: CASSGWDGHNEQFF. CDR3 DNA: TGTGCCAGTAGTGGGTGGGACGGACACAATGAGCAGTTCTTC.

This clonotype was observed a few times. CDR3 in amino acids: CASSLPQGNTEAFF. For the CDR3, the DNA is TGTGCCAGCAGCCTACCCCAGGGAAACACTGAAGCTTTCTTT. The gene calls are TRBV3-1 and TRBJ1-1, with D tentatively TRBD1 (5 bases). With 4 bases removed from V and 2 bases from J, the gap between germline ends came to 11 bases. Germline values: CDR1 LGHDT, CDR2 YNNKEL (reference sequence). The CDR3 runs 14 residues. Filled out from reference TRBV3-1 and TRBJ1-1, the complete variable domain reads DTAVSQTPKYLVTQMGNDKSIKCEQNLGHDTMYWYKQDSKKFLKIMFSYNNKELIINETVPNRFSPKSPDKAHLNLHINSLELGDSAVYFCASSLPQGNTEAFFGQGTRLTVV.

This clonotype has only a few counts. The chain carries TRBV5-5 and TRBJ1-1; 7 bases are shared with TRBD1. CDR1 is SGHKS and CDR2 is YYEKEE in the germline V gene (reference sequence). The CDR3 length is 13 residues. Unmatched junction bases numbered 9, after V lost 4 bases and J lost 9 bases. CDR3 DNA sequence: TGTGCCAGCAGCGCATGGACAGGAGTTCAAGCTTTCTTT. It translates to CASSAWTGVQAFF.

The chain employs TRBV9 and TRBJ2-2; D perhaps matches TRBD1 (6 bases). Trimming left V 1 base short and J 5 bases short, with 21 bases between. This CDR3 is 18 amino acids long. Per germline, CDR1 SGDLS and CDR2 YYNGEE. The CDR3: CASSVRKLTGLETGELFF. CDR3 sequence (DNA): TGTGCCAGCAGCGTAAGAAAATTAACAGGGCTCGAAACCGGGGAGCTGTTTTTT. The full variable domain, completed using reference TRBV9 and TRBJ2-2, is DSGVTQTPKHLITATGQRVTLRCSPRSGDLSVYWYQQSLDQGLQFLIQYYNGEERAKGNILERFSAQQFPDLHSELNLSSLELGDSALYFCASSVRKLTGLETGELFFGEGSRLTVL.

The chain employs TRBV4-3 and TRBJ2-2, with D unclear. CDR1 is LGHNA and CDR2 is YSLEER in the germline V gene. The CDR3 is made up of 14 amino acids. V shed 1 base and J shed 4 bases, with 7 bases lying between them. The CDR3 DNA reads as TGCGCCAGCAGCCAAGGTCCAGGCACCGGGGAGCTGTTTTTT. Amino acid sequence: CASSQGPGTGELFF.

The rearrangement links TRBV20-1 to TRBJ1-4; D not resolved. V was trimmed by 1 base and J by 6 bases, leaving 18 bases between them. Germline V gene lookup returns CDR1 DFQATT and CDR2 SNEGSKA (reference sequence). This CDR3 comprises 16 residues. The CDR3 DNA reads as TGCAGTGCTAGAGCGACAAAACAGAGAATTTATGAAAAACTGTTTTTT. Its translation: CSARATKQRIYEKLFF.

This clonotype was seen many times. The rearrangement uses TRBV7-3 and TRBJ2-7; 10 positions agree with TRBD1. CDR3 length equals 19 residues. J lost 7 bases, V lost 1 base, and 19 bases had no gene match. Per the germline V gene, CDR1 is SGHTA and CDR2 is FQGTGA. In nucleotides, the CDR3 is TGTGCCAGCAGCTTAATCGGTTGGACCCGGGACAGGGGAGGCATGGAGCAGTACTTC. Its translation: CASSLIGWTRDRGGMEQYF.

V is TRBV20-1 and J is TRBJ1-1; D is possibly TRBD1 (6 bases). Trimming stripped 5 bases from V and 4 bases from J, with 11 bases between. There are 12 residues in the CDR3. From germline, CDR1 is DFQATT and CDR2 SNEGSKA (reference sequence). The DNA for the CDR3 is TGCAGTGCTGGTAAGGGGGTCACTGAAGCTTTCTTT. Translated: CSAGKGVTEAFF.

This clonotype was seen only a few times. The V gene is TRBV24-1, the J gene TRBJ1-2, with 8 bases lining up with TRBD1. Germline lookup yields CDR1 KGHDR and CDR2 SFDVKD. The CDR3 runs 16 residues. V lost 3 bases, J lost 2 bases, and 7 bases stayed unmatched. Here the CDR3 DNA reads TGTGCCACCAGTGATCCCCGACAGGGGCGGAACTATGGCTACACCTTC. Translation gives CATSDPRQGRNYGYTF.

The table lists this clonotype with a few counts. The chain couples TRBV18 to TRBJ2-1; D is unresolved. This CDR3 is 14 amino acids long. From germline, CDR1 is KGHSH and CDR2 LQKENI. Trimming took off 0 bases at V and 10 bases at J, with 13 bases between the two ends. CDR3: CASSPPYKGLEQFF. CDR3 DNA sequence: TGTGCCAGCTCACCACCGTACAAGGGTCTCGAGCAGTTCTTC.

The chain is built from TRBV20-1 and TRBJ2-7; 11 bases match TRBD1. The CDR3 is 14 amino acids. V trimming: 6 bases; J trimming: 5 bases; junction bases outside the gene matches: 9. Germline loops: CDR1 DFQATT, CDR2 SNEGSKA (reference sequence). The CDR3 sequence: CSALGTGGKNEQYF. DNA of the CDR3: TGCAGTGCCTTGGGGACAGGGGGTAAGAACGAGCAGTACTTC.

This clonotype was observed a few times. V is TRBV24-1 and J is TRBJ2-3, with 14 bases fitting TRBD2. Germline lookup yields CDR1 KGHDR and CDR2 SFDVKD. The CDR3 extends over 18 amino acids. V gave up 3 bases and J gave up 2 bases; unmatched junction bases: 6. CDR3 protein: CATSDPGLAGGSTDTQYF. CDR3 DNA sequence: TGTGCCACCAGTGATCCAGGACTAGCGGGAGGATCCACAGATACGCAGTATTTT.

The chain couples TRBV9 to TRBJ1-6; the match to TRBD1 covers 8 bases. The CDR3 is 15 amino acids. V shed 4 bases and J 10 bases; nucleotides not matched to a gene: 10. Germline V gives CDR1 SGDLS, CDR2 YYNGEE. Here the CDR3 reads CASSPGGQGGSPLHF. The DNA of the CDR3 is TGTGCCAGCAGCCCCGGAGGACAGGGTGGCTCACCCCTCCACTTT.